The next 18 T cell receptor beta chains were all read from a single sample in a study of cytomegalovirus exposure and HLA in healthy donors. Assay used: immunoSEQ multiplex PCR; TCRdb lists only in-frame clones, some missing. The table includes about 120,000 clones, approximately 91% detected once. Sequenced: PBMCs. These receptors were obtained from a woman aged 18-29 years in good health and CMV-seronegative.

V gene TRBV5-6 combines with J gene TRBJ2-5; weak D call: TRBD2 (6 bases). V lost 1 base to trimming and J lost 11 bases, with 12 bases between them. CDR1 and CDR2 from the germline V gene are SGHDT and YYEEEE. CDR3 length: 12 amino acids. CDR3 protein: CASSLSDRGQYF. The CDR3 DNA sequence: TGTGCCAGCAGCTTGTCTGACCGGGGGCAGTACTTC.

The chain recombines TRBV2 with TRBJ2-7; 8 bases are shared with TRBD1. The germline gives CDR1 SNHLY, CDR2 FYNNEI. This CDR3 is 14 amino acids long. The junction had 5 bases not matched to a gene; V was cut back by 6 bases and J by 1 base. This CDR3 reads CASSRGQGSYEQYF. CDR3 DNA: TGTGCCAGCAGCCGTGGACAGGGTTCCTACGAGCAGTACTTC.

The rearrangement links TRBV5-1 to TRBJ2-7, with TRBD2 identical over 7 bases. The CDR3 is made up of 15 amino acids. With V trimmed by 4 bases and J by 1 base, 8 bases remained unmatched. Germline CDR1 reads SGHRS; CDR2 reads YFSETQ. This CDR3 reads CASSPGGGGSYEQYF. CDR3 in DNA: TGCGCCAGCAGCCCGGGCGGCGGGGGATCCTACGAGCAGTACTTC.

Many counts were recorded for this clone. This chain connects TRBV9 to TRBJ2-7, with 7 bases aligning to TRBD2. Germline loops: CDR1 SGDLS, CDR2 YYNGEE. The CDR3 extends over 14 amino acids. Trimming removed 1 base from V and 2 bases from J; junction bases left unmatched: 3. CDR3 amino acids: CASSVSGLAYEQYF. The CDR3 nucleotides read TGTGCCAGCAGCGTATCCGGACTAGCCTACGAGCAGTACTTC.

This clone occurred once. The J gene is TRBJ1-1, the V gene TRBV4-2; no firm D call. The CDR3 is 14 residues long. From germline, CDR1 is LGHNA and CDR2 YNFKEQ. The V end lost 3 bases, the J end lost 1 base, and 9 bases lay between the germline ends. The CDR3 DNA sequence: TGTGCCAGCAGCCAGATGTCGGGGAACACTGAAGCTTTCTTT. Translated: CASSQMSGNTEAFF.

V is TRBV19 and J is TRBJ2-7; perhaps TRBD2 as D (6 bases). In germline, CDR1 is LNHDA, CDR2 SQIVND (reference sequence). V lost 1 base to trimming and J lost 2 bases, with 12 bases between them. The length of the CDR3 is 15 residues. CDR3 loop: CASSIAPGGTYEQYF. CDR3 in DNA: TGTGCCAGTAGTATAGCACCCGGGGGTACCTACGAGCAGTACTTC.

V and J are TRBV7-9 and TRBJ2-1, with 9 bases aligning to TRBD2. The CDR3 is 15 amino acids. With 5 bases clipped from V and 7 bases from J, the junction kept 9 bases outside the gene matches. The germline gives CDR1 SEHNR, CDR2 FQNEAQ (reference sequence). In DNA, the CDR3 is TGTGCCAGCAGCGGAGGAGGGCTAGCGGGAAATGAGCAGTTCTTC. It yields the protein CASSGGGLAGNEQFF.

This chain joins TRBV5-1 and TRBJ2-7; perhaps TRBD2 as D (5 bases). The V end was cut by 1 base, the J end by 0 bases, with 11 bases between. Germline loops: CDR1 SGHRS, CDR2 YFSETQ. CDR3 length equals 15 residues. The DNA of the CDR3 is TGCGCCAGCAGCTTGTCTTCGGGGAGCTCCTACGAGCAGTACTTC. It specifies CASSLSSGSSYEQYF.

The chain is built from TRBV18 and TRBJ2-5; TRBD2 matches 7 bases. The V gene end was trimmed by 2 bases and the J gene end by 4 bases; junction bases not matched to a gene: 1. This CDR3 contains 13 residues. Germline lookup yields CDR1 KGHSH and CDR2 LQKENI. The chain's CDR3 is CASSPGRGETQYF. CDR3 nucleotide sequence: TGTGCCAGCTCACCAGGGAGGGGAGAGACCCAGTACTTC.

The V and J genes are TRBV5-4 and TRBJ1-1, with D perhaps TRBD1 (6 bases). This CDR3 is 12 amino acids long. Germline V gene lookup returns CDR1 SGHNT and CDR2 YYREEE (reference sequence). Deletions cut 0 bases from V and 6 bases from J, with 6 bases between. CDR3 DNA: TGTGCCAGCAGCTTGGAGGGGGCTGAAGCTTTCTTT. It specifies CASSLEGAEAFF.

This clone was recorded only once. The V call is TRBV4-1, the J call TRBJ2-7; tentatively, D is TRBD2 (6 bases). The V end lost 3 bases, the J end lost 3 bases, and 9 bases lay between the germline ends. Looked up from germline, CDR1 is MGHRA and CDR2 is YSYEKL. The CDR3 is 13 amino acids. The CDR3 region has the DNA TGCGCCAGCAGCCAGGGACTCGACTACGAGCAGTACTTC. Protein sequence: CASSQGLDYEQYF.

The CDR3 region is CASSPGLAGGTSWEQYF. DNA for the CDR3: TGCGCCAGCAGCCCGGGACTAGCGGGAGGCACCTCTTGGGAGCAGTACTTC. This rearrangement joins TRBV4-1 to TRBJ2-7; TRBD2 matches 15 bases. The CDR3 loop spans 17 amino acids. CDR1 and CDR2 from the germline V gene are MGHRA and YSYEKL. With 4 bases clipped from V and 7 bases from J, the junction kept 11 bases outside the gene matches.

This clone was recorded only once. V usage is TRBV11-2 and J usage is TRBJ2-3; TRBD1 agrees at 7 bases. V dropped 5 bases and J dropped 3; count of bases not matched to a gene: 8. This CDR3 contains 15 residues. From germline, CDR1 is SGHAT and CDR2 FQNNGV. The CDR3 loop reads CASSIQGTLTDTQYF. The CDR3 DNA is TGTGCCAGCAGCATACAGGGGACCTTAACAGATACGCAGTATTTT.

This rearrangement joins TRBV5-4 to TRBJ2-7; TRBD2 agrees at 14 bases. From germline, CDR1 is SGHNT and CDR2 YYREEE (reference sequence). The CDR3 sequence is 16 residues long. Unmatched junction bases numbered 8, after V lost 4 bases and J lost 5 bases. The CDR3 here is CASSPPGLAGVNEQYF. In DNA, the CDR3 is TGTGCCAGCAGCCCCCCGGGACTAGCGGGAGTAAACGAGCAGTACTTC.

This chain connects TRBV5-1 to TRBJ2-3; D may be TRBD2 (7 bases). The CDR3 contains 14 residues. The germline V gene encodes CDR1 SGHRS and CDR2 YFSETQ. Trimming removed 4 bases at V and 5 bases at J, with 14 bases between. The CDR3 protein is CASSPAGAGDTQYF. In DNA, the CDR3 is TGCGCCAGCAGCCCGGCGGGGGCCGGAGATACGCAGTATTTT. The variable domain in full, completed from reference TRBV5-1 and TRBJ2-3, reads KAGVTQTPRYLIKTRGQQVTLSCSPISGHRSVSWYQQTPGQGLQFLFEYFSETQRNKGNFPGRFSGRQFSNSRSEMNVSTLELGDSALYLCASSPAGAGDTQYFGPGTRLTVL.

J is TRBJ2-1 and V is TRBV29-1, with a tentative D call TRBD2 (6 bases). CDR1 SQVTM and CDR2 ANQGSEA come from the germline V gene. The CDR3 is made up of 16 amino acids. V was pared by 4 bases and J by 3 bases, with 19 bases between. As DNA, the CDR3 is TGCAGCGTTGGGGGGGTAGCTGGCATTGACTACAATGAGCAGTTCTTC. Amino acid sequence: CSVGGVAGIDYNEQFF.

This clone was picked up one time. This chain connects TRBV7-8 to TRBJ2-2; tentative D call: TRBD1 (7 bases). Looked up from germline, CDR1 is SGHVS and CDR2 is FQNEAQ. This CDR3 is built from 15 residues. The germline V and J ends were trimmed by 5 bases and 6 bases, with 16 bases remaining between them. The CDR3 nucleotides are TGTGCCAGCAGCCCGCGGAGGGGGCGAGCCGGGGAGCTGTTTTTT. This codes for CASSPRRGRAGELFF.

The chain carries TRBV29-1 and TRBJ2-5; the match to TRBD2 covers 12 bases. Per germline, CDR1 SQVTM and CDR2 ANQGSEA. CDR3 length: 14 residues. V dropped 5 bases and J dropped 3; count of bases not matched to a gene: 4. The CDR3 DNA is TGCAGCGTTCACGGACTAGCGGGAAAAGAGACCCAGTACTTC. As protein: CSVHGLAGKETQYF.